This paragraph reports one TCR beta chain. TCRdb's copy holds only in-frame clones and misses some; the assay was immunoSEQ multiplex PCR. The data hold about 270,000 clones, with about four fifths observed a single time. Seattle patients were enrolled during active infection and followed longitudinally. These data come from a study of blood T cell repertoires in COVID-19. Study-level background: PBMCs, B-cell-depleted T cells, or T cells were the source of the cDNA or gDNA that made up the material.

The CDR3 is 16 residues long. Trimming shortened V by 3 bases and J by 2 bases, and 11 bases separated the two germline ends. The germline CDR1 and CDR2 sequences are MNHNS and SASEGT. The material sequenced was peripheral blood. The clonotype comes from a human donor with COVID-19, enrolled during active disease. The donor label of this sample is uncertain. The gene calls are TRBV6-1 and TRBJ1-6; D gene uncertain. The CDR3 region is CASSDRGLPYNSPLHF. For the CDR3, the DNA is TGTGCCAGCAGTGATCGAGGCTTACCCTATAATTCACCCCTCCACTTT.